This entry lists 22 T cell receptor beta chains sequenced from one sample in a study of T cell responses to AZD1222 COVID-19 vaccine. Generated by immunoSEQ multiplex PCR, the TCRdb table keeps only in-frame clones and is missing some. The profile shows some 100,000 clones, roughly 93% of them singletons. The sample was peripheral blood, taken on day 0 of AZD1222 vaccination. The source is an adult in good health.

The CDR3 DNA follows: TGTGCCAGTAAGAACTCGTGGATGGCCTACAATGAGCAGTTCTTC. Translated: CASKNSWMAYNEQFF. The chain combines TRBV19 with TRBJ2-1; no clear D gene. From germline, CDR1 is LNHDA and CDR2 SQIVND (reference sequence). Trimming removed 7 bases from V and 2 bases from J, with 15 bases in between. The CDR3 is made up of 15 amino acids.

This chain connects TRBV7-9 to TRBJ1-2; D unclear. Trimming cost V 4 bases and J 4 bases, with 13 bases left between them. CDR3 length: 14 residues. Germline CDR1 SEHNR, CDR2 FQNEAQ (reference sequence). CDR3 region: CASSYGADLYGYTF. As DNA, the CDR3 is TGTGCCAGCAGCTATGGTGCGGACCTCTATGGCTACACCTTC.

This clone is a singleton in its sample. This chain connects TRBV19 to TRBJ1-5, with TRBD1 as a possible D gene (5 bases). V lost 6 bases, J lost 3 bases, and 15 bases lay in between. Germline V gene data show CDR1 as LNHDA and CDR2 as SQIVND (reference sequence). This CDR3 comprises 15 residues. The DNA for the CDR3 is TGTGCCAGTAGCTCCGAGGGGCGCAACAATCAGCCCCAGCATTTT. Protein sequence: CASSSEGRNNQPQHF.

This clone was picked up one time. This chain connects TRBV3-1 (or the pseudogene TRBV3-2) to TRBJ1-1; D unresolved. The CDR3 is made up of 12 amino acids. The germline V gene encodes CDR1 LGHDT and CDR2 YNNKEL (reference sequence). Trimming pared 1 base from V and 4 bases from J, leaving 4 bases between. CDR3 DNA sequence: TGTGCCAGCAGCCAAGCGTTCACTGAAGCTTTCTTT. Its translation is CASSQAFTEAFF.

The CDR3 sequence is CASRTGGTSGYTF. The CDR3 DNA follows: TGTGCCAGCAGGACAGGGGGCACGTCTGGCTACACCTTC. The gene calls are TRBV27 and TRBJ1-2, with 10 bases fitting TRBD1. Germline-derived CDR1 and CDR2 are MNHEY and SMNVEV (reference sequence). The trim removed 6 bases at V and 7 bases at J, leaving 5 bases unmatched. The CDR3 spans 13 residues.

This chain links TRBV5-1 with TRBJ1-2, with 7 bases identical to TRBD1. The trim removed 7 bases at V and 11 bases at J, leaving 23 bases unmatched. The CDR3 extends over 16 amino acids. The germline V gene has CDR1 SGHRS and CDR2 YFSETQ. This CDR3 reads CASGQGGSLTPSAYTF. The CDR3 coding sequence is TGCGCCAGCGGACAAGGGGGCAGTTTAACTCCGTCGGCATACACCTTC.

This clone was seen only once. The chain joins TRBV9 to TRBJ1-2; 7 nucleotides line up with TRBD1. In germline, CDR1 is SGDLS, CDR2 YYNGEE. J lost 6 bases, V lost 4 bases, and 15 bases had no gene match. The length of the CDR3 is 16 residues. CDR3 in DNA: TGTGCCAGCAGCTCATCGGCCGGGACAGCGAGCGATGGCTACACCTTC. It yields the protein CASSSSAGTASDGYTF.

This chain uses TRBV6-5 with TRBJ2-1; TRBD2 is a possible D gene (6 bases). V lost 8 bases and J 5 bases, leaving 16 bases between the germline ends. Per germline, CDR1 MNHEY and CDR2 SVGAGI. The length of the CDR3 is 14 residues. DNA for the CDR3: TGTGCCAGCGATACTAGCCGTACCAACAATGAGCAGTTCTTC. It is translated as CASDTSRTNNEQFF.

This rearrangement joins TRBV7-3 to TRBJ2-3; 7 bases are shared with TRBD1. The CDR3 spans 17 residues. Trimming removed 1 base from V and 6 bases from J; junction bases left unmatched: 13. CDR1 is SGHTA and CDR2 is FQGTGA in the germline V gene. CDR3 bases: TGTGCCAGCAGCTTAAACGGGTGGCCAGGGGGTAACGATACGCAGTATTTT. Protein: CASSLNGWPGGNDTQYF.

The rearrangement links TRBV4-3 to TRBJ1-2; no definite D call. Germline V CDR1 and CDR2: LGHNA, YSLEER. This CDR3 is 14 amino acids long. Deletions cut 3 bases from V and 8 bases from J, with 16 bases between. CDR3 protein: CASSQVWRVEGYTF. The CDR3 DNA reads TGCGCCAGCAGCCAGGTCTGGAGGGTGGAGGGCTACACCTTC.

The chain carries TRBV6-1 and TRBJ1-1; no reliable D call. The germline gives CDR1 MNHNS, CDR2 SASEGT. The CDR3 loop spans 13 amino acids. The ends were cut back, 3 bases at V and 1 base at J, with 6 bases in the middle. CDR3 coding DNA: TGTGCCAGCAGTGATCGGAGGAACACTGAAGCTTTCTTT. Its protein product is CASSDRRNTEAFF.

This clone was observed a single time. The gene calls are TRBV9 and TRBJ1-6; weak D call: TRBD1 (5 bases). Germline V gene data show CDR1 as SGDLS and CDR2 as YYNGEE. CDR3 length: 15 residues. The V and J ends lost 0 bases and 8 bases respectively, with 12 bases between them. CDR3: CASSVGQGRHSPLHF. The CDR3 DNA sequence: TGTGCCAGCAGCGTAGGTCAGGGTAGGCATTCACCCCTCCACTTT.

J is TRBJ1-5 and V is TRBV5-1; maybe TRBD1 (5 bases). The CDR3 is 15 residues long. The V end lost 4 bases, the J end lost 7 bases, and 18 bases lay between the germline ends. Germline CDR1 SGHRS, CDR2 YFSETQ. DNA of the CDR3: TGCGCCAGCAGCGTAATCCCTGGGGCTGAGCAGCCCCAGCATTTT. Protein sequence: CASSVIPGAEQPQHF.

The chain combines TRBV18 with TRBJ2-1, with TRBD1 matching over 7 bases. J was trimmed by 6 bases and V by 3 bases; bases with no gene match: 2. Germline CDR1 reads KGHSH; CDR2 reads LQKENI. The CDR3 consists of 13 residues. CDR3 in DNA: TGTGCCAGCTCACCCGACAGGGTCAATGAGCAGTTCTTC. Translating gives CASSPDRVNEQFF. The full variable domain, rest sourced from reference TRBV18 and TRBJ2-1, is NAGVMQNPRHLVRRRGQEARLRCSPMKGHSHVYWYRQLPEEGLKFMVYLQKENIIDESGMPKERFSAEFPKEGPSILRIQQVVRGDSAAYFCASSPDRVNEQFFGPGTRLTVL.

J is TRBJ1-3 and V is TRBV11-2; the D is unclear. Germline V CDR1 and CDR2: SGHAT, FQNNGV. This CDR3 has 15 residues. Trimming left V 3 bases short and J 0 bases short, with 9 bases between. CDR3 nucleotides: TGTGCCAGCAGCTTGCATCCCAACTCTGGAAACACCATATATTTT. Protein product: CASSLHPNSGNTIYF.

This clone was recorded only once. CDR3 sequence: CASSLQQGPYEQYF. CDR3 in DNA: TGTGCCAGCAGTTTACAACAGGGTCCCTACGAGCAGTACTTC. The V and J genes are TRBV6-5 and TRBJ2-7, with D perhaps TRBD1 (6 bases). The V and J ends lost 4 bases and 2 bases respectively, with 12 bases between them. This CDR3 has 14 residues. Per germline, CDR1 MNHEY and CDR2 SVGAGI.

This clone has only a few counts. The chain couples TRBV7-9 to TRBJ2-1; weak D call: TRBD2 (6 bases). The CDR3 extends over 17 amino acids. Trimming removed 6 bases from V and 0 bases from J, with 18 bases in between. Germline CDR1 SEHNR, CDR2 FQNEAQ (reference sequence). The CDR3, as DNA: TGTGCCAGCAGAGGCATCAACGGGGGTAGCTCCTACAATGAGCAGTTCTTC. Translated, it gives CASRGINGGSSYNEQFF.

The genes are TRBV28 and TRBJ2-7, with D unresolved. Trimming took 5 bases from V and 7 from J, leaving 12 bases between them. Germline lookup yields CDR1 MDHEN and CDR2 SYDVKM. The CDR3 is made up of 12 amino acids. CDR3 nucleotides: TGTGCCAGCAGTCCCCTCAGTGGTGAGCAGTACTTC. This encodes CASSPLSGEQYF.

By share of the sample, this clone is large (0.1 to 1%). Distinct nucleotide sequences in the sample also encode this CDR3. The chain couples TRBV4-3 to TRBJ1-5; maybe TRBD1 (5 bases). V was clipped by 0 bases and J by 7 bases, with 7 bases between them. The germline gives CDR1 LGHNA, CDR2 YSLEER. The CDR3 runs to 13 residues. CDR3 sequence (DNA): TGCGCCAGCAGCCAAGATCGGGGCCAGCCCCAGCATTTT. As protein: CASSQDRGQPQHF.

The DNA for the CDR3 is TGTGCCACCAGTGCGTACATGAAAAACACTGAAGCTTTCTTT. This encodes CATSAYMKNTEAFF. The V call is TRBV24-1, the J call TRBJ1-1; D is unclear. This CDR3 is built from 14 residues. V was cut by 5 bases and J by 2 bases, with 11 bases left in between. Germline CDR1 and CDR2: KGHDR and SFDVKD.

V usage is TRBV3-1 (or the pseudogene TRBV3-2) and J usage is TRBJ2-1, with 16 bases matching TRBD2. Germline V gene sequence: CDR1 LGHDT, CDR2 YNNKEL (reference sequence). This CDR3 spans 17 amino acids. Trimming removed 2 bases from V and 8 bases from J; junction bases left unmatched: 6. CDR3 DNA sequence: TGTGCCAGCAGCCAACCCGGGACTAGCGGGGGGGCAGATGAGCAGTTCTTC. Its translation: CASSQPGTSGGADEQFF.

The J gene is TRBJ2-1, the V gene TRBV3-1 (or the pseudogene TRBV3-2); D remains ambiguous. Looked up from germline, CDR1 is LGHDT and CDR2 is YNNKEL (reference sequence). V was shortened by 2 bases and J by 10 bases, with 9 bases between the two germline ends. The CDR3 spans 12 residues. The CDR3, as DNA: TGTGCCAGCAGCCAATCCACTGGGGAGCAGTTCTTC. Encoded protein: CASSQSTGEQFF.